This TCR beta chain is drawn from a study of T-cell reconstitution after alpha-beta-depleted transplantation in children. Study-wide points: There were some patients whose high TCRbeta diversity at day 60 came from surviving recipient T cells and thymic progenitors. Reportedly, roughly two months post-transplant, alpha-beta T cells arose from several hundred expanded graft clones. Hyperexpanded clones declined; after one year, newly produced T cells mostly supplied diversity.

The TCRbeta library was prepared with unique molecular identifiers. TCRdb itself ran the PCR reads through MiXCR, one entry per CDR3 protein. Among fewer than 700,000 distinct CDR3 sequences, around 13% were seen once, and the ten largest hold about 2.2%. This clonotype was seen ten or more times. Its antigen remains unidentified. J gave up 3 bases and V 4 bases, and 4 bases lay outside the gene matches. This CDR3 is 14 amino acids long. CDR1 is SGHRS and CDR2 is YFSETQ in the germline V gene. The chain links TRBV5-1 to TRBJ1-1; TRBD1 matches 9 bases. This TCR came from a male patient younger than 18 who had a stem cell transplant for acute myeloid leukemia, so the T cells may come from the graft donor. The input for sequencing was PBMCs, mostly from graft donor cells, taken 360 days after TCRalphabeta/CD19-depleted stem cell transplant. CDR3 loop: CASSPRTGDTEAFF. In DNA, the CDR3 is TGCGCCAGCAGCCCACGGACAGGGGACACTGAAGCTTTCTTT. Full variable domain (remainder filled in from reference TRBV5-1 and TRBJ1-1): KAGVTQTPRYLIKTRGQQVTLSCSPISGHRSVSWYQQTPGQGLQFLFEYFSETQRNKGNFPGRFSGRQFSNSRSEMNVSTLELGDSALYLCASSPRTGDTEAFFGQGTRLTVV.